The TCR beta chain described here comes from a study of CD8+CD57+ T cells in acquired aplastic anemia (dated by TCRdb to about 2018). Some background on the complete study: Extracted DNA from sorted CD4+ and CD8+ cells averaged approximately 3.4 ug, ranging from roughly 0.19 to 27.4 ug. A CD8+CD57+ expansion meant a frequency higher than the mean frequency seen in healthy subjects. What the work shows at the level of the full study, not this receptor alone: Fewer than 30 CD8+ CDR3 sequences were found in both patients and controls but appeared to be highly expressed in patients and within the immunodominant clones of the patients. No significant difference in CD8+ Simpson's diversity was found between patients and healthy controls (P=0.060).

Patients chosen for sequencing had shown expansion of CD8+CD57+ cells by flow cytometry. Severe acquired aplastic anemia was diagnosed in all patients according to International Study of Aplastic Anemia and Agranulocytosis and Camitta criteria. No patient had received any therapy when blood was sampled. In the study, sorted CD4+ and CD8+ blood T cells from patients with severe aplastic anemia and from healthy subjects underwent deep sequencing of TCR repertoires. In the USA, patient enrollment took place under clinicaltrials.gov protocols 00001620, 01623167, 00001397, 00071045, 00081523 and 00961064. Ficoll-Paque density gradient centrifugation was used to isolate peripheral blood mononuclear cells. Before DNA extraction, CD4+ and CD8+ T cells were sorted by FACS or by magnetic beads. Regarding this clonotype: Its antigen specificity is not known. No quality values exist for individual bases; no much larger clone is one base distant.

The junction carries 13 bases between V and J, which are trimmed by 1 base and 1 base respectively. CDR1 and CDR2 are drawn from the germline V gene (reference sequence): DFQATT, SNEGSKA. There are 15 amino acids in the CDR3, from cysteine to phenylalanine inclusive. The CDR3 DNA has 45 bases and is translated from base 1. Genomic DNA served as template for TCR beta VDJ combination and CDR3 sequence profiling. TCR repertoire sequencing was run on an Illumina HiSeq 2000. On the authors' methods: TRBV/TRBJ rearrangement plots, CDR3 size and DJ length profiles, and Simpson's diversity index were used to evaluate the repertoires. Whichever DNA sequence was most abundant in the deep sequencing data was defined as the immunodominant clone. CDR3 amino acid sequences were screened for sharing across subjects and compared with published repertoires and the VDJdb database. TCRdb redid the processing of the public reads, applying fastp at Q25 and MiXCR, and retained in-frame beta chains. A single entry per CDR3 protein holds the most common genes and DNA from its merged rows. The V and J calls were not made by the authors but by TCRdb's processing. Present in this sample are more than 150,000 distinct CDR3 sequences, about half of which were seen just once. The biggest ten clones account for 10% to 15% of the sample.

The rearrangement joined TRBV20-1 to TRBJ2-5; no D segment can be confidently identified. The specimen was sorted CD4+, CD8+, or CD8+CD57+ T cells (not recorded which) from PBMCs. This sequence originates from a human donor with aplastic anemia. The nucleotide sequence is TGCAGTGCTAGAGCCCCCGCTTCAAGCCAAGAGACCCAGTACTTC. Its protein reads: CSARAPASSQETQYF.